These T cell receptor beta chains were read from a single sample in a study of technical replicates of blood from several donors. Generated by immunoSEQ multiplex PCR, the TCRdb table keeps only in-frame clones and is missing some. Among around 100,000 clones listed, over 85% were seen once. Sequencing input: T cells isolated from PBMCs. The origin of the receptors is a human donor in good health. The CDR3 runs from the conserved cysteine through the conserved F or W. A D gene is named only where the DNA matches it firmly. Size is stated for part of the rows, as once, few or many counts, or as a class when the clone is expanded.

CASSDWTGRQPQHF | TGTGCCAGCAGTGATTGGACAGGGAGACAGCCCCAGCATTTT | once | TRBJ1-5 | TRBD1 | TRBV2
CASSLYSLNQPQHF | TGTGCCAGCAGTTTATACAGTCTCAATCAGCCCCAGCATTTT | - | TRBJ1-5 | - | TRBV27
CASSLEDRVYEQYF | TGTGCCAGCAGCTTAGAGGACAGGGTCTACGAGCAGTACTTC | - | TRBJ2-7 | TRBD1 | TRBV11-3
CASSQESGPYNEQFF | TGCGCCAGCAGCCAAGAGAGCGGGCCCTACAATGAGCAGTTCTTC | - | TRBJ2-1 | - | TRBV4-3
CASSPGQGAYEQYF | TGTGCCAGCAGCCCTGGACAGGGAGCCTACGAGCAGTACTTC | - | TRBJ2-7 | TRBD1 | TRBV7-6
CASSPPDKNNQPQHF | TGTGCCAGCAGTCCGCCGGACAAGAACAATCAGCCCCAGCATTTT | - | TRBJ1-5 | - | TRBV11-3
CASSQAGMVNTIYF | TGTGCCAGCAGCCAAGCCGGGATGGTAAACACCATATATTTT | - | TRBJ1-3 | - | TRBV4-2
CASSNGGTNEKLFF | TGTGCCAGTAGTAACGGGGGGACTAATGAAAAACTGTTTTTT | - | TRBJ1-4 | - | TRBV19
CASSWNSGQLYNEQFF | TGTGCCAGCAGTTGGAATTCGGGACAGCTTTACAATGAGCAGTTCTTC | - | TRBJ2-1 | TRBD1 | TRBV6-5
CASSLLRDRVSTGELFF | TGTGCCAGCAGTTTGCTCCGGGACAGGGTATCCACCGGGGAGCTGTTTTTT | once | TRBJ2-2 | TRBD1 | TRBV5-6
CATRKVDSYGYTF | TGTGCCACCAGGAAAGTAGACAGTTATGGCTACACCTTC | - | TRBJ1-2 | - | TRBV19
CASSWGGTNQPQHF | TGTGCCAGCAGCTGGGGCGGAACCAATCAGCCCCAGCATTTT | - | TRBJ1-5 | - | TRBV6-5
CASSQIFPGTSGYNEQFF | TGCGCCAGCAGCCAAATTTTTCCCGGGACTAGCGGTTACAATGAGCAGTTCTTC | - | TRBJ2-1 | TRBD2 | TRBV4-3
CASSFWGQGNGYTF | TGTGCCAGCAGCTTCTGGGGGCAAGGGAATGGCTACACCTTC | - | TRBJ1-2 | - | TRBV7-7
CASSLGQGAGETQYF | TGTGCCAGCAGCTTAGGACAGGGGGCCGGGGAGACCCAGTACTTC | - | TRBJ2-5 | TRBD1 | TRBV7-6
CASSLSGFATQYF | TGTGCCAGCAGCCTTTCGGGTTTTGCTACGCAGTATTTT | once | TRBJ2-3 | - | TRBV5-8
CASSLTGQVGVGELFF | TGTGCTAGCAGCTTAACAGGACAGGTGGGCGTCGGGGAGCTGTTTTTT | - | TRBJ2-2 | TRBD1 | TRBV7-7
CASSVLAGGPLGTDTQYF | TGTGCCAGCAGTGTGTTAGCGGGAGGGCCTCTAGGCACAGATACGCAGTATTTT | - | TRBJ2-3 | TRBD2 | TRBV27
CASSKAGGHSTEAFF | TGTGCCAGCAGCAAAGCGGGGGGGCATAGCACTGAAGCTTTCTTT | few | TRBJ1-1 | - | TRBV21-1
CASSFSQGTGELFF | TGTGCCAGCAGCTTCTCCCAGGGCACCGGGGAGCTGTTTTTT | - | TRBJ2-2 | - | TRBV7-3
CASSPPRDSYGYTF | TGTGCCAGCAGTCCCCCCCGGGACAGCTATGGCTACACCTTC | - | TRBJ1-2 | TRBD1 | TRBV28
CASSALGGRAENIQYF | TGTGCCAGTAGTGCCCTAGGCGGGAGGGCGGAAAACATTCAGTACTTC | - | TRBJ2-4 | TRBD2 | TRBV19
CASSFSGTGEPSGNTIYF | TGCGCCAGCAGCTTTTCCGGGACAGGGGAACCCTCTGGAAACACCATATATTTT | - | TRBJ1-3 | TRBD1 | TRBV5-1
CASSSIVAGVKGEQFF | TGTGCCAGCAGCTCAATAGTAGCGGGAGTTAAAGGGGAGCAGTTCTTC | - | TRBJ2-1 | TRBD2 | TRBV11-2
CATRGSFSYEQYF | TGTGCCACTAGGGGTAGTTTTTCCTACGAGCAGTACTTC | - | TRBJ2-7 | - | TRBV6-5
CASSLSGRETADTQYF | TGCGCCAGCAGCTTAAGCGGGAGGGAAACGGCAGATACGCAGTATTTT | - | TRBJ2-3 | TRBD2 | TRBV5-1
CASSQGGKDYTYGYTF | TGTGCCAGCAGCCAAGGAGGTAAAGACTATACTTATGGCTACACCTTC | once | TRBJ1-2 | - | TRBV14
CASSLIHAKGADTQYF | TGTGCCAGCAGTTTAATACACGCAAAGGGGGCAGATACGCAGTATTTT | few | TRBJ2-3 | - | TRBV27
CASSDGQGASQPQHF | TGTGCCAGCAGCGACGGACAGGGGGCTAGCCAGCCCCAGCATTTT | - | TRBJ1-5 | TRBD1 | TRBV7-9
CASSLRHGTYEQYF | TGTGCCAGCAGTCTTCGACACGGAACCTACGAGCAGTACTTC | - | TRBJ2-7 | - | TRBV27
CASSPNAHDSYNEQFF | TGTGCCAGCAGCCCTAACGCTCACGACTCCTACAATGAGCAGTTCTTC | - | TRBJ2-1 | - | TRBV13
CASSFRLAGDEQYF | TGCGCCAGCAGCTTTAGGCTAGCGGGAGACGAGCAGTACTTC | - | TRBJ2-7 | TRBD2 | TRBV5-1
CASSYEQDQGQPQHF | TGTGCCAGCAGTTACGAACAGGATCAGGGTCAGCCCCAGCATTTT | - | TRBJ1-5 | - | TRBV6-6
CAWGTSGIEQFF | TGTGCCTGGGGGACTAGCGGGATCGAGCAGTTCTTC | once | TRBJ2-1 | TRBD2 | TRBV30
CASSLWTGGDQPQHF | TGTGCCAGCAGCTTATGGACAGGGGGTGATCAGCCCCAGCATTTT | few | TRBJ1-5 | TRBD1 | TRBV7-9
CASSGGQGNQPQHF | TGTGCCAGCAGTGGGGGACAGGGGAATCAGCCCCAGCATTTT | - | TRBJ1-5 | TRBD1 | TRBV6-5
CASSPWDTSTDTQYF | TGTGCCAGCTCACCATGGGACACGAGCACAGATACGCAGTATTTT | - | TRBJ2-3 | - | TRBV18